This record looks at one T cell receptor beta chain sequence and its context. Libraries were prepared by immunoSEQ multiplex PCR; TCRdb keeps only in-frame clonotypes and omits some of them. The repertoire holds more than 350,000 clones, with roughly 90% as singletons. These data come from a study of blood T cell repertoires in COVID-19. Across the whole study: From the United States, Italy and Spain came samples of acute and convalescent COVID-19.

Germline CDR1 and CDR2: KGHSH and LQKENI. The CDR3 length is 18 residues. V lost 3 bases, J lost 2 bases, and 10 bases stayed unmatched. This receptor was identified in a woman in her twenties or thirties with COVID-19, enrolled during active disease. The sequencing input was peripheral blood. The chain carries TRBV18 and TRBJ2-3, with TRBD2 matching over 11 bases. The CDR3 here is CASSPLLRGLADTDTQYF. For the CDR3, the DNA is TGTGCCAGCTCACCCCTTTTGAGGGGACTAGCGGACACAGATACGCAGTATTTT.